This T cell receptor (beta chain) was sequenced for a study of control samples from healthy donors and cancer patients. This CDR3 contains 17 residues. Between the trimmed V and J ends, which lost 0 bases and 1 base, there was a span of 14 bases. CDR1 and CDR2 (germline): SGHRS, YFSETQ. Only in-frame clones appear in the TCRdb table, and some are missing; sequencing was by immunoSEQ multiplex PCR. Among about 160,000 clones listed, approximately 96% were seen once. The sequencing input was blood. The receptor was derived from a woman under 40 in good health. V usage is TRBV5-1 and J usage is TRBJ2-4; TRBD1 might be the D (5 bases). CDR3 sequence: CASSLGGGSVAKNIQYF. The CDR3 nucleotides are TGCGCCAGCAGCTTGGGGGGCGGATCTGTGGCCAAAAACATTCAGTACTTC.